This TCR beta chain came from a study of OX40 agonist ivuxolimab in advanced cancers. In its sample, this clone was seen once. What it binds is unknown. Here immunoSEQ multiplex PCR was the method, and the copy in TCRdb shows in-frame clones only, minus some. In the table there are 95,000 to 100,000 clones, roughly 80% of which are singletons. Losses at the gene ends were 5 bases for V and 4 bases for J; bases not matched to a gene: 6. CDR1 and CDR2 (germline): LNHDA, SQIVND (reference sequence). The CDR3 loop spans 15 amino acids. Study-wide points: Averaging showed that CD8+ T cells had more expanded clones than CD4+ did.

This sequence was found in an adult with an advanced solid tumor such as melanoma, head and neck, liver or kidney cancer. The input for sequencing was CD4+ or CD8+ T cells sorted from blood, taken in a trial of the OX40 agonist ivuxolimab. V is TRBV19 and J is TRBJ2-1; 9 nucleotides line up with TRBD2. DNA of the CDR3: TGTGCCAGTAGTCTTAGCGGGGGCGGTTACAATGAGCAGTTCTTC. The encoded protein is CASSLSGGGYNEQFF. Filled out from reference TRBV19 and TRBJ2-1, the complete variable domain reads DGGITQSPKYLFRKEGQNVTLSCEQNLNHDAMYWYRQDPGQGLRLIYYSQIVNDFQKGDIAEGYSVSREKKESFPLTVTSAQKNPTAFYLCASSLSGGGYNEQFFGPGTRLTVL.